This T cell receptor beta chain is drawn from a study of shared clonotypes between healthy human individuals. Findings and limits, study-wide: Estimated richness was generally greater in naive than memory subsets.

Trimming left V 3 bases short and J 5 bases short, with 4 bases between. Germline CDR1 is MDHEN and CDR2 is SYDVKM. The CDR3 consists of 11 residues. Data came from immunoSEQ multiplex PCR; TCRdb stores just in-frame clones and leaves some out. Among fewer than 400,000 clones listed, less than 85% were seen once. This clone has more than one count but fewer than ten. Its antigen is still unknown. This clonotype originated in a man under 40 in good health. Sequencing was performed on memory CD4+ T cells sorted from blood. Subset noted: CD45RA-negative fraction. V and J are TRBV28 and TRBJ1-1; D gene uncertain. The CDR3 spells CASSFVTEAFF. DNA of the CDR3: TGTGCCAGCAGTTTCGTGACTGAAGCTTTCTTT.